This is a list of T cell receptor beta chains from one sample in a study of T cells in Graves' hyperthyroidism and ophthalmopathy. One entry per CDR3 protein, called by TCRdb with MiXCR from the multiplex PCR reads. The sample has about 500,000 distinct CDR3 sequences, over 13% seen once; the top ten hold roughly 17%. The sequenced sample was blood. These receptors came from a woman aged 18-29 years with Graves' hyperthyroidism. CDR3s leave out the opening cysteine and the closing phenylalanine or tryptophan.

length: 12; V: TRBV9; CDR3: ASSVVETGGGYT
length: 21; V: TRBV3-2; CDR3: ASSQWPDPQTGGPSMFTDTQY
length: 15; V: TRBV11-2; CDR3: ASSIKTGTSATYEQY
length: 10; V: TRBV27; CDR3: ASSPRGRGYT
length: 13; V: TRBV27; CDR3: ASSLQGASADTQY
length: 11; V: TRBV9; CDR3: ASSSSPNSPLH
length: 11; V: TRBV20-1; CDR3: SANGRGNNEQF
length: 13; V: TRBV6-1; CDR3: ASKATGDTGNTIY
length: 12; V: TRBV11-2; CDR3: ASSLGSPNTEAF
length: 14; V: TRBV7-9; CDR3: ASSLEGEERTGELF
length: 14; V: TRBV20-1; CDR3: SARALHSGPNSPLH
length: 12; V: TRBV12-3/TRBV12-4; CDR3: ASTTTGTADTQY
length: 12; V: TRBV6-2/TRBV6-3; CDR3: ASSPLIINQPQH
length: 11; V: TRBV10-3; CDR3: AISVNRDQPQH
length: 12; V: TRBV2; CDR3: ASIPGDAGSPLH
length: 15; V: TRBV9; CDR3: ASSARLGTGAYNEQF
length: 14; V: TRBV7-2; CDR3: ASSPASFNQHSPLH
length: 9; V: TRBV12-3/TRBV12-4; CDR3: ASSFVTEQF
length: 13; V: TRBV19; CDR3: ASSIRGTTNTEAF
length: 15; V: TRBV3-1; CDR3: ASSQARLAGGYNEQF
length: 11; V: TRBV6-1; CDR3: ASSYSSRETQY
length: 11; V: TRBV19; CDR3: ASSIWTFTEAF
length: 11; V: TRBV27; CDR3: ASSLSLGYRYT
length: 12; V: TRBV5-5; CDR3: ASNYPDRVTEAF
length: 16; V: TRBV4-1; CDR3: ASSQVLNRFSGANVLT
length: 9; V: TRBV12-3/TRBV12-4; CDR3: ASILVGGAF
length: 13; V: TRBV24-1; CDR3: ATSDWTSGRNEQF
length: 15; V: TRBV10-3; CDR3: AISETTGTGSQETQY
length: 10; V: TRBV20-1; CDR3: SSRDSANEQF
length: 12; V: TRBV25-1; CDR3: ASSRALAGGEQY
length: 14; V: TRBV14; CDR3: ASSQDRPSGTYGQY
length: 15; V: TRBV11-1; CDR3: ASRKYGTSGFYNEQF
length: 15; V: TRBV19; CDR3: ASSIVSSGRAFDTQY
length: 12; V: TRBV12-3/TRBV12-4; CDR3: ASRIAGGRETQY
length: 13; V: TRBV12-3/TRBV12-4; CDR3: ASSPPRAGLWGYT
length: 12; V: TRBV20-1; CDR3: SAGLAGSTDTQY
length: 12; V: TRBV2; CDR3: ASSEGHDMEPQH
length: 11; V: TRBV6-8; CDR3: ASSVNLNGELF
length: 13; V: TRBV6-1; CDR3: ASSDGAGAQETQY
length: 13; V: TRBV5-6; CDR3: ASSSARQKKYTQY
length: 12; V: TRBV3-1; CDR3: ASSQGQGSDTQY
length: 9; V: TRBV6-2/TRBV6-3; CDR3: ASDSTDTQY
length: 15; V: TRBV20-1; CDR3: SASTRHGRANTGELF